The 20 T cell receptor beta chains below all came from one sample that was sequenced in a study of beta chain features in type 1 diabetes. Of the isolated RNA, all was reverse transcribed, and so the sequenced material was expressed TCRB transcripts. Sequenced by immunoSEQ multiplex PCR; TCRdb stores in-frame clones only, minus some. Altogether 55,000 to 85,000 clones are present, more than 45% being singletons, with the ten largest covering 0.65% to 0.85%. Antigens of these TCRs are unknown. Study outcomes and limitations: Patients with Type 1 diabetes showed moderately but significantly shorter TCRB CDR3s in all four CD4+ subsets.

The sample was central memory CD4+ T cells from blood. The receptors were gathered from a man aged 30 to 39 with type 1 diabetes.

The chain is built from TRBV13 and TRBJ2-7, with 8 bases that match TRBD2. In germline, CDR1 is PRHDT, CDR2 FYEKMQ (reference sequence). The V segment lost 5 bases and the J segment 3 bases; nucleotides outside the gene matches: 12. The CDR3 runs to 16 residues. CDR3 DNA: TGTGCCAGCAGCACGGCCCGGGGGGGGAAGAACTACGAGCAGTACTTC. It encodes CASSTARGGKNYEQYF.

This clone was detected a few times. This rearrangement joins TRBV7-2 to TRBJ2-1, with a weak D call TRBD2 (5 bases). Trimming took 6 bases from V and 0 from J, leaving 9 bases between them. The CDR3 length is 14 residues. CDR1 is SGHTA, CDR2 FQGNSA, per germline. The CDR3 DNA follows: TGTGCCAGCAGGGGGAGCGGCTCCTACAATGAGCAGTTCTTC. This translates into CASRGSGSYNEQFF.

This clone showed up just a few times. The chain uses TRBV2 and TRBJ2-3; D is unresolved. Between the trimmed V and J ends, which lost 4 bases and 3 bases, there was a span of 8 bases. Germline-derived CDR1 and CDR2 are SNHLY and FYNNEI. The CDR3 is 13 residues long. The CDR3 protein is CASSVFYTDTQYF. The CDR3 DNA reads TGTGCCAGCAGTGTATTTTATACAGATACGCAGTATTTT. The full variable domain, in which reference TRBV2 and TRBJ2-3 provide the parts outside the CDR3, is EPEVTQTPSHQVTQMGQEVILRCVPISNHLYFYWYRQILGQKVEFLVSFYNNEISEKSEIFDDQFSVERPDGSNFTLKIRSTKLEDSAMYFCASSVFYTDTQYFGPGTRLTVL.

There are a few counts of this clone. This sequence joins TRBV7-9 and TRBJ2-2, with D perhaps TRBD1 (5 bases). CDR1 is SEHNR, CDR2 FQNEAQ, per germline (reference sequence). V shed 4 bases and J shed 0 bases, with 12 bases lying between them. The CDR3 consists of 16 residues. Here the CDR3 reads CASSSRTPANTGELFF. DNA for the CDR3: TGTGCCAGCAGCTCCCGGACACCTGCGAACACCGGGGAGCTGTTTTTT.

Only a few counts were recorded for this clone. The rearrangement links TRBV6-5 to TRBJ2-4; the D gene is possibly TRBD2 (6 bases). Germline values: CDR1 MNHEY, CDR2 SVGAGI. Between the trimmed V and J ends, which lost 6 bases and 10 bases, there was a span of 13 bases. CDR3 length equals 12 residues. CDR3 DNA sequence: TGTGCCAGCAGACCGGGTGGGGGGATTCAGTACTTC. This sequence encodes CASRPGGGIQYF.

The table lists this clone with a few counts. The rearrangement joins TRBV5-6 to TRBJ2-1; D is perhaps TRBD1 (6 bases). Trimming took off 1 base at V and 0 bases at J, with 8 bases between the two ends. The CDR3 has 15 amino acids. Germline CDR1 SGHDT, CDR2 YYEEEE. The CDR3 nucleotides read TGTGCCAGCAGCTTGAGGGACAACTCCTACAATGAGCAGTTCTTC. Translating gives CASSLRDNSYNEQFF.

CDR3 DNA sequence: TGTGCCAGCAGCCAAGATCGGGTTAGCCTATACGAGCAGTACTTC. This sequence encodes CASSQDRVSLYEQYF. The chain links TRBV4-2 to TRBJ2-7, with unresolved D. The CDR3 has 15 residues. V was shortened by 0 bases and J by 4 bases, with 13 bases between the two germline ends. CDR1 is LGHNA, CDR2 YNFKEQ, per germline.

V is TRBV19 and J is TRBJ1-5; 10 bases line up with TRBD1. The junction had 8 bases not matched to a gene; V was cut back by 2 bases and J by 7 bases. The CDR3 extends over 16 amino acids. Germline lookup yields CDR1 LNHDA and CDR2 SQIVND (reference sequence). The CDR3 is CASSILGQGKGQPQHF. For the CDR3, the DNA is TGTGCCAGTAGTATACTGGGACAGGGGAAGGGGCAGCCCCAGCATTTT.

This rearrangement joins TRBV5-5 to TRBJ2-7; 10 nucleotides match TRBD1. CDR3 length: 16 amino acids. Germline V CDR1 and CDR2: SGHKS, YYEKEE (reference sequence). V was clipped by 5 bases and J by 1 base; unmatched bases: 9. The CDR3 sequence is CASSLWDRGSSYEQYF. DNA for the CDR3: TGTGCCAGCAGTTTATGGGACAGGGGATCTTCCTACGAGCAGTACTTC. The whole variable domain, remainder taken from reference TRBV5-5 and TRBJ2-7, is DAGVTQSPTHLIKTRGQQVTLRCSPISGHKSVSWYQQVLGQGPQFIFQYYEKEERGRGNFPDRFSARQFPNYSSELNVNALLLGDSALYLCASSLWDRGSSYEQYFGPGTRLTVT.

V usage is TRBV6-5 and J usage is TRBJ1-3; D remains ambiguous. Germline values: CDR1 MNHEY, CDR2 SVGAGI. This CDR3 is built from 15 residues. With 2 bases removed from V and 0 bases from J, the gap between germline ends came to 8 bases. In DNA, the CDR3 is TGTGCCAGCAGTTACAGGTGGAGCTCTGGAAACACCATATATTTT. Amino acids: CASSYRWSSGNTIYF.

Turning to this clone: The sample has other DNA sequences that encode this CDR3 too. V gene TRBV5-1 combines with J gene TRBJ1-4; TRBD1 aligns across 9 bases. The CDR3 is 14 residues long. The germline V gene encodes CDR1 SGHRS and CDR2 YFSETQ. J lost 5 bases, V lost 3 bases, and 2 bases had no gene match. CDR3 sequence (DNA): TGCGCCAGCAGCTCGGGACAGGGAAATGAAAAACTGTTTTTT. This gives the protein CASSSGQGNEKLFF.

This clone was seen only once. For the CDR3, the DNA is TGTGCCACCAGCAGCCGGGACACTGGAAACACCATATATTTT. Residues: CATSSRDTGNTIYF. This sequence joins TRBV15 and TRBJ1-3; possibly TRBD1 for D (6 bases). The CDR3 length is 14 residues. Germline assignment: CDR1 LNHNV and CDR2 YYDKDF (reference sequence). Trimming removed 3 bases at V and 2 bases at J, with 8 bases between. Full variable domain (missing parts from reference TRBV15 and TRBJ1-3): DAMVIQNPRYQVTQFGKPVTLSCSQTLNHNVMYWYQQKSSQAPKLLFHYYDKDFNNEADTPDNFQSRRPNTSFCFLDIRSPGLGDTAMYLCATSSRDTGNTIYFGEGSWLTVV.

The chain recombines TRBV7-2 with TRBJ2-7, with 8 bases that match TRBD2. The CDR3 is made up of 15 amino acids. Looked up from germline, CDR1 is SGHTA and CDR2 is FQGNSA. V shed 0 bases and J 4 bases; nucleotides not matched to a gene: 5. CDR3 protein: CASSLATSAGYEQYF. DNA of the CDR3: TGTGCCAGCAGCTTAGCGACTAGCGCGGGGTACGAGCAGTACTTC. The whole variable domain, filled in from reference TRBV7-2 and TRBJ2-7, reads GAGVSQSPSNKVTEKGKDVELRCDPISGHTALYWYRQSLGQGLEFLIYFQGNSAPDKSGLPSDRFSAERTGGSVSTLTIQRTQQEDSAVYLCASSLATSAGYEQYFGPGTRLTVT.

J is TRBJ2-2 and V is TRBV5-4; 11 nucleotides agree with TRBD2. This CDR3 is built from 16 residues. Germline CDR1 and CDR2: SGHNT and YYREEE (reference sequence). V was clipped by 4 bases and J by 5 bases; unmatched bases: 7. DNA of the CDR3: TGTGCCAGCAGCCCTAGCCTAGCGGGAGGAACCGGGGAGCTGTTTTTT. Encoded protein: CASSPSLAGGTGELFF.

In regard to this clone: Other DNA variants within this sample encode the same CDR3. The CDR3 loop is CASSIPARGGEKLFF. The CDR3 DNA follows: TGTGCCAGTAGTATCCCGGCCAGGGGTGGTGAAAAACTGTTTTTT. The chain combines TRBV19 with TRBJ1-4; tentatively, D is TRBD1 (6 bases). Trimming removed 3 bases from V and 7 bases from J, with 15 bases in between. This CDR3 has 15 residues. Per the germline V gene, CDR1 is LNHDA and CDR2 is SQIVND (reference sequence).

This clone came up once. CDR3 residues: CASSLITGGRTQYF. The CDR3 nucleotides are TGTGCCAGCAGCTTAATTACGGGGGGGCGGACCCAGTACTTC. The V call is TRBV7-9, the J call TRBJ2-5; TRBD2 aligns across 8 bases. CDR1 is SEHNR, CDR2 FQNEAQ, per germline (reference sequence). With V trimmed by 2 bases and J by 7 bases, 6 bases remained unmatched. CDR3 length equals 14 residues.

CDR3 sequence: CASSARGLNTEAFF. The CDR3 DNA is TGTGCCAGCAGCGCGAGGGGGCTTAACACTGAAGCTTTCTTT. The V and J genes are TRBV7-9 and TRBJ1-1; TRBD1 aligns across 7 bases. The germline V gene has CDR1 SEHNR and CDR2 FQNEAQ (reference sequence). J gave up 2 bases and V 5 bases, and 5 bases lay outside the gene matches. CDR3 length: 14 amino acids. Using reference TRBV7-9 and TRBJ1-1 for the parts outside the CDR3, the full variable domain is DTGVSQNPRHKITKRGQNVTFRCDPISEHNRLYWYRQTLGQGPEFLTYFQNEAQLEKSRLLSDRFSAERPKGSFSTLEIQRTEQGDSAMYLCASSARGLNTEAFFGQGTRLTVV.

This rearrangement joins TRBV9 to TRBJ1-5; possible D gene TRBD1, 5 bases. Trimming cost V 7 bases and J 2 bases, with 10 bases left between them. Germline lookup yields CDR1 SGDLS and CDR2 YYNGEE. The CDR3 spans 13 residues. CDR3 amino acids: CASGGGGNQPQHF. CDR3 coding DNA: TGTGCCAGCGGGGGGGGAGGCAATCAGCCCCAGCATTTT.

V gene TRBV5-1 combines with J gene TRBJ2-2, with 7 bases that match TRBD1. Trimming cost V 6 bases and J 3 bases; bases outside gene matches: 8. This CDR3 is 15 amino acids long. The germline V gene encodes CDR1 SGHRS and CDR2 YFSETQ. The CDR3 loop reads CASTLRGGDTGELFF. The DNA of the CDR3 is TGCGCCAGCACCTTACGAGGGGGCGACACCGGGGAGCTGTTTTTT. The full variable domain, rest sourced from reference TRBV5-1 and TRBJ2-2, is KAGVTQTPRYLIKTRGQQVTLSCSPISGHRSVSWYQQTPGQGLQFLFEYFSETQRNKGNFPGRFSGRQFSNSRSEMNVSTLELGDSALYLCASTLRGGDTGELFFGEGSRLTVL.

This clone is a singleton in its sample. The rearrangement uses TRBV10-2 and TRBJ2-2, with 9 bases aligning to TRBD2. Germline V CDR1 and CDR2: WSHSY, SAAADI. CDR3 length: 16 amino acids. J gave up 5 bases and V 10 bases, and 14 bases lay outside the gene matches. This CDR3 reads CATRLGGGAGTGELFF. DNA for the CDR3: TGCGCCACCAGGCTGGGCGGGGGGGCGGGTACCGGGGAGCTGTTTTTT.